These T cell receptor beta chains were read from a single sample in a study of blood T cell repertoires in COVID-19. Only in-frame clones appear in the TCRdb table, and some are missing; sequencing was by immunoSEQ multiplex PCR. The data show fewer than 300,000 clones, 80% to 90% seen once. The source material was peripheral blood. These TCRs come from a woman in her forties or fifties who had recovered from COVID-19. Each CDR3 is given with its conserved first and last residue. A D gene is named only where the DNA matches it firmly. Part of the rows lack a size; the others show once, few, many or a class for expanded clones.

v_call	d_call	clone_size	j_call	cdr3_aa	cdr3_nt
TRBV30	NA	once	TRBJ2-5	CAWSVLGAPQETQYF	TGTGCCTGGAGTGTACTGGGGGCCCCCCAAGAGACCCAGTACTTC
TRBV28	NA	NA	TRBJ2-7	CASSSGGRYEQYF	TGTGCCAGCAGTTCGGGGGGCCGATACGAGCAGTACTTC
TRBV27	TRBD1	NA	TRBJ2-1	CASSGQGAGGEQFF	TGTGCCAGCAGTGGACAGGGGGCGGGCGGTGAGCAGTTCTTC
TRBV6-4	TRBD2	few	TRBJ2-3	CASSETSGGADTQYF	TGTGCCAGCAGTGAGACTAGCGGGGGCGCAGATACGCAGTATTTT
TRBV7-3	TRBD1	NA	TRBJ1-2	CASSPGQGRYGYTF	TGTGCCAGCAGCCCAGGACAGGGGCGTTATGGCTACACCTTC
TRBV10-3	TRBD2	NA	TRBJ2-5	CAISGPTSGGQETQYF	TGTGCCATCAGTGGCCCGACTAGCGGGGGCCAGGAGACCCAGTACTTC
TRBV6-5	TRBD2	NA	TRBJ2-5	CASSYNLAGGSETQYF	TGTGCCAGCAGTTACAATTTAGCGGGAGGATCAGAGACCCAGTACTTC
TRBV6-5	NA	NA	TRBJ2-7	CASTPEAVGLYF	TGTGCCAGCACCCCGGAGGCAGTAGGTTTGTACTTC
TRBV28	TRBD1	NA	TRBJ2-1	CASSQGQGVYYEQFF	TGTGCCAGCAGCCAAGGACAGGGGGTGTATTATGAGCAGTTCTTC
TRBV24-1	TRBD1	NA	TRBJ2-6	CATSGHRGESGANVLTF	TGTGCCACCAGTGGCCACAGGGGAGAGAGTGGGGCCAACGTCCTGACTTTC
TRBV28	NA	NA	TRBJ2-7	CASSVTYEQYF	TGTGCCAGCAGTGTTACCTACGAGCAGTACTTC
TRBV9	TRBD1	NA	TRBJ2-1	CASSLGQGARNEQFF	TGTGCCAGTTCGCTTGGACAGGGGGCTCGCAATGAGCAGTTCTTC
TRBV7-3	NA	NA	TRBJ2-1	CASSSPSVSYNEQFF	TGTGCCAGCAGCTCCCCTAGCGTCTCCTACAATGAGCAGTTCTTC
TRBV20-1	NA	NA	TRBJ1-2	CSASAVANYGYTF	TGCAGTGCTAGTGCTGTAGCTAACTATGGCTACACCTTC
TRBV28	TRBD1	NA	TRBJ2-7	CASSFSGGGYEQYF	TGTGCCAGCAGTTTTTCAGGGGGCGGTTACGAGCAGTACTTC
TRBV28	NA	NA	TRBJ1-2	CASSNRENYGYTF	TGTGCCAGCAGTAACAGGGAGAACTATGGCTACACCTTC
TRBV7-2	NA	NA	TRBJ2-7	CASSLVDLTYEQYF	TGTGCCAGCAGCTTAGTGGACTTGACCTACGAGCAGTACTTC